These 32 T cell receptor beta chains came from one sample sequenced in a study of CD8 T cells in ankylosing spondylitis. TCRdb re-derived calls from the 5' RACE reads in MiXCR, one entry per CDR3 protein. The sample lists roughly 250,000 distinct CDR3 sequences; 8.6% were seen once. Sequencing input: blood, either unsorted or a sorted T cell fraction (not recorded which). Every receptor here comes from a male donor with ankylosing spondylitis or in good health (not recorded which).

The chain is built from TRBV18 and TRBJ2-1; the D gene could be TRBD1 or TRBD2 (5 bases each). Germline CDR1 reads KGHSH; CDR2 reads LQKENI. The CDR3 is 18 residues long. Trimming removed 1 base at V and 3 bases at J, with 19 bases between. The chain's CDR3 is CASSPRDPRDTLYNEQFF. The CDR3 DNA follows: TGTGCCAGCTCACCACGGGACCCCCGGGATACCCTCTACAATGAGCAGTTCTTC.

This clonotype came up many times. The J gene is TRBJ2-7, the V gene TRBV7-2; 8 nucleotides agree with TRBD2. This CDR3 has 14 residues. In germline, CDR1 is SGHTA, CDR2 FQGNSA. V gave up 6 bases and J gave up 3 bases; unmatched junction bases: 7. Written as DNA, the CDR3 is TGTGCCAGCAGTCCAAGACTAGCGAACTACGAGCAGTACTTC. Protein sequence: CASSPRLANYEQYF.

The CDR3 protein is CASSHGGYEQFF. Written as DNA, the CDR3 is TGTGCCAGCAGCCATGGCGGGTATGAGCAGTTCTTC. The chain joins TRBV12-3 or TRBV12-4 to TRBJ2-1, with a possible D match to TRBD2 (5 bases). The germline V and J ends were trimmed by 6 bases and 8 bases, with 11 bases remaining between them. The CDR3 length is 12 residues.

This clonotype was observed at least ten times. The chain joins TRBV20-1 to TRBJ2-2; D uncertain. Trimming removed 1 base from V and 0 bases from J, with 9 bases in between. The CDR3 is made up of 15 amino acids. The germline CDR1 and CDR2 sequences are DFQATT and SNEGSKA (reference sequence). CDR3 sequence reads: CSARADGSNTGELFF. Written as DNA, the CDR3 is TGCAGTGCTAGAGCCGACGGCTCGAACACCGGGGAGCTGTTTTTT.

This clonotype was observed many times. The rearrangement joins TRBV9 to TRBJ2-5; D possibly uses TRBD1 or TRBD2 (6 bases each). The CDR3 is made up of 13 amino acids. The germline CDR1 and CDR2 sequences are SGDLS and YYNGEE. Trimming cost V 2 bases and J 5 bases, with 10 bases left between them. The CDR3 spells CASSVGGAETQYF. CDR3 DNA sequence: TGTGCCAGCAGCGTGGGGGGCGCGGAGACCCAGTACTTC.

In this sample, this clonotype turned up many times. V is TRBV7-9 and J is TRBJ1-1; D perhaps matches TRBD1 (6 bases). The germline CDR1 and CDR2 sequences are SEHNR and FQNEAQ (reference sequence). V was cut by 4 bases and J by 3 bases, with 18 bases left in between. This CDR3 comprises 16 residues. The DNA of the CDR3 is TGTGCCAGCAGCTCTCTTGGGCAGGGGTTGGACACTGAAGCTTTCTTT. Amino acid sequence: CASSSLGQGLDTEAFF.

This clonotype was recorded many times. The V gene is TRBV7-2, the J gene TRBJ1-1; D not certain. CDR1 and CDR2 from the germline V gene are SGHTA and FQGNSA. Between the trimmed V and J ends, which lost 5 bases and 4 bases, there was a span of 11 bases. The CDR3 has 13 residues. DNA of the CDR3: TGTGCCAGCAGCCTAGTTGAGGTCACTGAAGCTTTCTTT. It translates to CASSLVEVTEAFF.

This chain uses TRBV11-2 with TRBJ2-7; the D call may be TRBD1 or TRBD2 (9 bases each). V was pared by 6 bases and J by 7 bases, with 31 bases between. From germline, CDR1 is SGHAT and CDR2 FQNNGV. This CDR3 has 18 residues. The CDR3 loop is CASRGQGTPGTSSGEQYF. The CDR3 DNA reads as TGTGCCAGCAGAGGACAGGGGACACCCGGGACTAGCTCTGGAGAGCAGTACTTC. Using reference TRBV11-2 and TRBJ2-7 for the parts outside the CDR3, the full variable domain is EAGVAQSPRYKIIEKRQSVAFWCNPISGHATLYWYQQILGQGPKLLIQFQNNGVVDDSQLPKDRFSAERLKGVDSTLKIQPAKLEDSAVYLCASRGQGTPGTSSGEQYFGPGTRLTVT.

The chain uses TRBV5-5 and TRBJ1-5; 11 positions agree with TRBD1. Germline loops: CDR1 SGHKS, CDR2 YYEKEE (reference sequence). The CDR3 spans 16 residues. Trimming took 3 bases from V and 2 from J; bases not matched to a gene: 4. CDR3 bases: TGTGCCAGCAGCTCTGGGACAGGGGGTGGCAATCAGCCCCAGCATTTT. As protein: CASSSGTGGGNQPQHF.

The table lists this clonotype with many counts. The chain links TRBV4-3 to TRBJ2-6; 8 positions match TRBD2. J lost 4 bases, V lost 0 bases, and 2 bases had no gene match. CDR1 and CDR2 from the germline V gene are LGHNA and YSLEER. The CDR3 loop spans 16 amino acids. The CDR3 is CASSQDGGAGANVLTF. The DNA for the CDR3 is TGCGCCAGCAGCCAAGACGGGGGGGCAGGGGCCAACGTCCTGACTTTC.

This clonotype was counted many times. The genes are TRBV7-2 and TRBJ1-4; TRBD1 matches at 7 bases. Trimming took 5 bases from V and 8 from J; bases not matched to a gene: 14. The CDR3 covers 16 residues. CDR1 is SGHTA and CDR2 is FQGNSA in the germline V gene. The CDR3 DNA follows: TGTGCCAGCAGCCAAGCCGCCAGAGGGGGCCAAGAAAAACTGTTTTTT. Its translation: CASSQAARGGQEKLFF.

This clonotype was recorded many times. The chain couples TRBV10-3 to TRBJ2-5; 8 nucleotides match TRBD2. CDR3 length equals 14 residues. Germline V gene lookup returns CDR1 ENHRY and CDR2 SYGVKD. V was clipped by 6 bases and J by 2 bases; unmatched bases: 5. The CDR3 protein is CAISPGTSQETQYF. The CDR3, as DNA: TGTGCCATCAGCCCCGGGACTAGTCAAGAGACCCAGTACTTC.

This clonotype was counted between two and nine times. This rearrangement joins TRBV30 to TRBJ2-7, with 8 positions matching TRBD2. There are 12 residues in the CDR3. V lost 5 bases to trimming and J lost 4 bases; unmatched junction nucleotides: 4. The germline V gene encodes CDR1 GTSNPN and CDR2 SVGIG (reference sequence). DNA for the CDR3: TGTGCCTGGGAGTCTAGCGGGTACGAGCAGTACTTC. Amino acid sequence: CAWESSGYEQYF.

Many counts were recorded for this clonotype. The chain combines TRBV7-3 with TRBJ1-1, with D perhaps TRBD1 (6 bases). The CDR3 length is 14 residues. The V gene lost 1 base and the J gene lost 3 bases, with 9 bases spanning the gap. Germline V gene lookup returns CDR1 SGHTA and CDR2 FQGTGA. In DNA form, the CDR3 reads TGTGCCAGCAGCTTAAATAAGGGGGACACTGAAGCTTTCTTT. It translates to CASSLNKGDTEAFF.

This clonotype was seen ten or more times. The rearrangement links TRBV20-1 to TRBJ1-2; the D is unclear. Trimming removed 6 bases from V and 4 bases from J, with 15 bases in between. Germline V gene lookup returns CDR1 DFQATT and CDR2 SNEGSKA (reference sequence). The CDR3 sequence is 13 residues long. CDR3 in amino acids: CSAQGNRGYGYTF. The CDR3 DNA reads as TGCAGTGCCCAAGGAAACCGGGGCTATGGCTACACCTTC.

This clonotype has a count of ten or more. The chain employs TRBV4-3 and TRBJ1-4; 8 positions agree with TRBD1. Germline V lookup: CDR1 LGHNA, CDR2 YSLEER. There are 15 residues in the CDR3. Trimming cost V 2 bases and J 7 bases; bases outside gene matches: 6. CDR3 in amino acids: CASSQQGAWIEKLFF. The CDR3 coding sequence is TGCGCCAGCAGCCAACAGGGGGCCTGGATTGAAAAACTGTTTTTT.

This clonotype was detected ten times or more. This chain links TRBV20-1 with TRBJ2-7; D is unresolved. CDR3 length: 12 amino acids. V lost 3 bases and J 2 bases, leaving 8 bases between the germline ends. Germline CDR1 and CDR2: DFQATT and SNEGSKA (reference sequence). The CDR3 protein is CSASGQPYEQYF. CDR3 DNA sequence: TGCAGTGCTAGTGGGCAGCCCTACGAGCAGTACTTC.

The V gene is TRBV30, the J gene TRBJ2-1, with 10 bases fitting TRBD1. Germline assignment: CDR1 GTSNPN and CDR2 SVGIG (reference sequence). Trimming took 3 bases from V and 2 from J; bases not matched to a gene: 13. The CDR3 has 18 amino acids. Written as DNA, the CDR3 is TGTGCCTGGAGAGCAAAATTCCGGGACAGGGGCCCCTACAATGAGCAGTTCTTC. Protein: CAWRAKFRDRGPYNEQFF.

This clonotype came up many times. The chain joins TRBV18 to TRBJ2-5; D may be TRBD2 (5 bases). The CDR3 contains 12 residues. Germline V CDR1 and CDR2: KGHSH, LQKENI. V was cut by 10 bases and J by 5 bases, with 14 bases left in between. The CDR3: CAIKRLRETQYF. For the CDR3, the DNA is TGTGCCATTAAAAGACTAAGGGAGACCCAGTACTTC.

This rearrangement joins TRBV10-3 to TRBJ2-2, with D possibly TRBD2 on 5 matching bases. CDR3 length: 15 amino acids. Between the trimmed V and J ends, which lost 0 bases and 4 bases, there was a span of 9 bases. Per the germline V gene, CDR1 is ENHRY and CDR2 is SYGVKD. Here the CDR3 reads CAISESRERTGELFF. CDR3 in DNA: TGTGCCATCAGTGAGTCGAGGGAGCGCACCGGGGAGCTGTTTTTT.

This clonotype was counted many times. The chain carries TRBV29-1 and TRBJ2-1; no firm D call. Looked up from germline, CDR1 is SQVTM and CDR2 is ANQGSEA. Between the trimmed V and J ends, which lost 1 base and 5 bases, there was a span of 9 bases. The CDR3 extends over 13 amino acids. The DNA for the CDR3 is TGCAGCGTTGAAGTGGAGACAAACAATGAGCAGTTCTTC. It is translated as CSVEVETNNEQFF.

The sample holds many counts of this clonotype. The rearrangement joins TRBV4-2 to TRBJ1-1; perhaps TRBD1 as D (6 bases). V lost 0 bases, J lost 2 bases, and 16 bases lay in between. The CDR3 extends over 17 amino acids. Germline V gene data show CDR1 as LGHNA and CDR2 as YNFKEQ. The DNA for the CDR3 is TGTGCCAGCAGCCAAGATGCACAGGGCTTACCCAACACTGAAGCTTTCTTT. Encoded protein: CASSQDAQGLPNTEAFF.

This clonotype showed up many times. This chain connects TRBV20-1 to TRBJ1-6; a possible D gene is TRBD1 (6 bases). Germline loops: CDR1 DFQATT, CDR2 SNEGSKA (reference sequence). V lost 6 bases and J 0 bases, leaving 12 bases between the germline ends. The length of the CDR3 is 15 residues. The CDR3 bases are TGCAGTGCAACCGACAGGAGCTCCTATAATTCACCCCTCCACTTT. It yields the protein CSATDRSSYNSPLHF.

This clonotype came up many times. CDR3 region: CASSFPVPLHF. CDR3 DNA sequence: TGTGCCAGCAGCTTCCCGGTCCCCCTCCACTTT. This chain connects TRBV7-2 to TRBJ1-6; D call uncertain. The V gene lost 3 bases and the J gene lost 13 bases, with 7 bases spanning the gap. CDR3 length: 11 amino acids. Germline CDR1 reads SGHTA; CDR2 reads FQGNSA. Filled out from reference TRBV7-2 and TRBJ1-6, the complete variable domain reads GAGVSQSPSNKVTEKGKDVELRCDPISGHTALYWYRQSLGQGLEFLIYFQGNSAPDKSGLPSDRFSAERTGGSVSTLTIQRTQQEDSAVYLCASSFPVPLHFGNGTRLTVT.

This clonotype was counted ten times or more. The rearrangement uses TRBV5-5 and TRBJ2-1; D remains ambiguous. This CDR3 has 15 residues. Trimming removed 0 bases at V and 1 base at J, with 8 bases between. The germline V gene encodes CDR1 SGHKS and CDR2 YYEKEE (reference sequence). CDR3 protein: CASSLGTASYNEQFF. The CDR3 coding sequence is TGTGCCAGCAGCTTGGGTACAGCGTCCTACAATGAGCAGTTCTTC.

This clonotype was recorded many times. This chain uses TRBV3-1 with TRBJ2-7; no definite D call. V was pared by 3 bases and J by 3 bases, with 9 bases between. The CDR3 has 13 residues. CDR1 and CDR2 (germline): LGHDT, YNNKEL (reference sequence). The CDR3 region has the DNA TGTGCCAGCAGCCAGGGCACCTACTACGAGCAGTACTTC. This translates into CASSQGTYYEQYF.

This clonotype was observed at least ten times. This chain connects TRBV29-1 to TRBJ1-2; possible D gene TRBD1, 6 bases. The CDR3 runs 13 residues. Germline lookup yields CDR1 SQVTM and CDR2 ANQGSEA. Trimming shortened V by 6 bases and J by 2 bases, and 13 bases separated the two germline ends. CDR3 in amino acids: CSVGQGTNYGYTF. In DNA, the CDR3 is TGCAGCGTCGGGCAGGGGACCAACTATGGCTACACCTTC.

This clonotype was counted many times. The V call is TRBV9, the J call TRBJ2-2; no clear D. The CDR3 is made up of 15 amino acids. V lost 4 bases, J lost 4 bases, and 14 bases lay in between. Looked up from germline, CDR1 is SGDLS and CDR2 is YYNGEE. The CDR3 DNA is TGTGCCAGCAGCCCCCGTGCTGTGCTCACCGGGGAGCTGTTTTTT. Amino acids: CASSPRAVLTGELFF.

In this sample, this clonotype turned up many times. The chain carries TRBV29-1 and TRBJ2-4; D ambiguous. The germline V gene has CDR1 SQVTM and CDR2 ANQGSEA. The CDR3 loop spans 14 amino acids. Trimming pared 0 bases from V and 6 bases from J, leaving 12 bases between. Written as DNA, the CDR3 is TGCAGCGTTGAAGATAACAGTCCGCTAAACATTCAGTACTTC. Translation gives CSVEDNSPLNIQYF. The complete variable domain, with remaining parts taken from reference TRBV29-1 and TRBJ2-4, reads SAVISQKPSRDICQRGTSLTIQCQVDSQVTMMFWYRQQPGQSLTLIATANQGSEATYESGFVIDKFPISRPNLTFSTLTVSNMSPEDSSIYLCSVEDNSPLNIQYFGAGTRLSVL.

This clonotype was counted once. The chain has TRBV4-2 and TRBJ2-7; the match to TRBD2 covers 7 bases. CDR1 is LGHNA and CDR2 is YNFKEQ in the germline V gene. The CDR3 spans 13 residues. With 4 bases clipped from V and 3 bases from J, the junction kept 3 bases outside the gene matches. The CDR3 protein is CASSPGLLYEQYF. The DNA for the CDR3 is TGTGCCAGCAGCCCGGGACTACTCTACGAGCAGTACTTC.

This clonotype showed up many times. The chain uses TRBV30 and TRBJ1-1; possible D gene TRBD1, 5 bases. The CDR3 loop spans 12 amino acids. V lost 3 bases and J lost 0, with 5 bases in between. Germline loops: CDR1 GTSNPN, CDR2 SVGIG (reference sequence). In DNA form, the CDR3 reads TGTGCCTGGAGAGGGGTGAACACTGAAGCTTTCTTT. Translating it yields CAWRGVNTEAFF.

A few counts support this clonotype. The V and J genes are TRBV7-3 and TRBJ2-1; 8 nucleotides match TRBD1. In germline, CDR1 is SGHTA, CDR2 FQGTGA. After removal of 3 bases from V and 6 bases from J, the junction contained 1 base not matched to a gene. The CDR3 loop spans 13 amino acids. The CDR3 nucleotides are TGTGCCAGCAGCTTTACAGGGGGCAATGAGCAGTTCTTC. As protein: CASSFTGGNEQFF.